This T cell receptor beta chain was observed in a study of T cell responses to AZD1222 COVID-19 vaccine. Study-level information: Second-dose schedules of about 4 or about 12 weeks were combined. Notes on the study in general: Spike as a whole was targeted by vaccine-associated CD4 TCRs, dominant at 160-218 and 743-854. Without day 14 samples, only post-peak T cell repertoires were studied.

About this clone: No antigen is known for it.

Germline assignment: CDR1 KGHSH and CDR2 LQKENI. Trimming took 6 bases from V and 6 from J; bases not matched to a gene: 3. CDR3 length: 14 residues. The protocol was immunoSEQ multiplex PCR, while the TCRdb copy is restricted to in-frame clones and leaves out a portion. The profile covers about 150,000 clones, with approximately 88% appearing a single time and around 16% taken by the ten largest. The J gene is TRBJ1-6, the V gene TRBV18, with TRBD1 matching 9 bases. The sequencing here drew on peripheral blood, taken on day 0 of AZD1222 vaccination. This receptor was obtained from an adult in good health. The DNA for the CDR3 is TGTGCCAGCTCCAGGGACAGGGCTAATTCACCCCTCCACTTT. This sequence encodes CASSRDRANSPLHF.